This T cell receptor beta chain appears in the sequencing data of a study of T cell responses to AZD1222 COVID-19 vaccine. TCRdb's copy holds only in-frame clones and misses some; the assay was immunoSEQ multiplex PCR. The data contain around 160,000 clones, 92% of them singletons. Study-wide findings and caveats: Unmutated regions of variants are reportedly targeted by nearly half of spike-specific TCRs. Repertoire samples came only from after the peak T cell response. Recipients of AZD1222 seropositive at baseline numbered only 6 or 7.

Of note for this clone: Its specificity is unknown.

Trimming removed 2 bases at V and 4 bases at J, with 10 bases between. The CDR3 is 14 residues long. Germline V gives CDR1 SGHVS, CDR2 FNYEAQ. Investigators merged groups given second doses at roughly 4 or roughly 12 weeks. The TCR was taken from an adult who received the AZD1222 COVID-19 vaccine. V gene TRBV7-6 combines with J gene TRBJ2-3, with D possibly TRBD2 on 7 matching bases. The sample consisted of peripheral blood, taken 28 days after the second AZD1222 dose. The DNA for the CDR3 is TGTGCCAGCAGCTTAAGGGGGGGGGCAGATACGCAGTATTTT. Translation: CASSLRGGADTQYF. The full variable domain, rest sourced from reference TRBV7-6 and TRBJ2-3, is GAGVSQSPRYKVTKRGQDVALRCDPISGHVSLYWYRQALGQGPEFLTYFNYEAQQDKSGLPNDRFSAERPEGSISTLTIQRTEQRDSAMYRCASSLRGGADTQYFGPGTRLTVL.